The clone carrying this T cell receptor (beta chain) was counted ten times or more. The CDR3 consists of 16 residues. V gave up 4 bases and J gave up 3 bases, with 15 bases separating them. The germline gives CDR1 KGHDR, CDR2 SFDVKD. These data come from a study of neurological immune-mediated disorders. The time point denotes: longitudinal time-point 1 (baseline). TCRdb passed the 5' RACE reads through MiXCR, listing each CDR3 protein once. The sample contains some 68,000 distinct CDR3 sequences, roughly 15% of which appear only once. The sample comprised PBMCs. The rearrangement joins TRBV24-1 to TRBJ2-4; D is unresolved. The source of this sequence is a female donor with HTLV-1-associated myelopathy (HAM/TSP). The CDR3 coding sequence is TGTGCCACCAGTGACGAAAGCCTCGTGGGCAAAAACATTCAGTACTTC. Translation: CATSDESLVGKNIQYF.